The 21 T cell receptor beta chains listed next were all sequenced from one sample in a study of blood T cell repertoires in COVID-19. Some clones are missing from TCRdb's copy, which holds only in-frame ones; the method was immunoSEQ multiplex PCR. The table lists 380,000 or so clones, around 87% of them singletons, with 0.95% to 1% in the top ten. Sequenced: PBMCs or T cells enriched from blood (not recorded which). The receptor set was obtained from a woman aged 30 to 39 with acute COVID-19.

The V gene is TRBV7-2, the J gene TRBJ2-5; 12 bases are a match to TRBD2. Trimming removed 2 bases from V and 5 bases from J; junction bases left unmatched: 6. Germline CDR1 is SGHTA and CDR2 is FQGNSA. This CDR3 contains 16 residues. CDR3 sequence reads: CASSLRLAGGQETQYF. For the CDR3, the DNA is TGTGCCAGCAGCTTACGGCTAGCGGGGGGGCAGGAGACCCAGTACTTC.

The chain carries TRBV7-2 and TRBJ1-5; D unresolved. The CDR3 consists of 15 residues. Trimming took 5 bases from V and 6 from J, leaving 17 bases between them. Germline V lookup: CDR1 SGHTA, CDR2 FQGNSA. The CDR3 protein is CASSPRPGIGQPQHF. The CDR3 region has the DNA TGTGCCAGCAGCCCGCGGCCGGGGATCGGTCAGCCCCAGCATTTT. Filled out from reference TRBV7-2 and TRBJ1-5, the complete variable domain reads GAGVSQSPSNKVTEKGKDVELRCDPISGHTALYWYRQSLGQGLEFLIYFQGNSAPDKSGLPSDRFSAERTGGSVSTLTIQRTQQEDSAVYLCASSPRPGIGQPQHFGDGTRLSIL.

The J gene is TRBJ2-2, the V gene TRBV30; 8 nucleotides line up with TRBD1. The germline gives CDR1 GTSNPN, CDR2 SVGIG (reference sequence). V lost 3 bases to trimming and J lost 5 bases; unmatched junction nucleotides: 2. The CDR3 extends over 13 amino acids. The CDR3 DNA reads TGTGCCTGGAGCTACAGGGGGACCGGGGAGCTGTTTTTT. It yields the protein CAWSYRGTGELFF.

The chain couples TRBV19 to TRBJ2-7; D gene unclear. V was cut by 4 bases and J by 3 bases, with 4 bases left in between. CDR1 and CDR2 from the germline V gene are LNHDA and SQIVND (reference sequence). The CDR3 covers 11 residues. The CDR3 DNA is TGTGCCAGTAGTAGAGGCTACGAGCAGTACTTC. As protein: CASSRGYEQYF.

The rearrangement uses TRBV5-5 and TRBJ2-3, with D perhaps TRBD1 (7 bases). V was pared by 4 bases and J by 4 bases, with 25 bases between. CDR3 length: 18 residues. CDR1 SGHKS and CDR2 YYEKEE come from the germline V gene (reference sequence). Written as DNA, the CDR3 is TGTGCCAGCAGCCCCTGGCGGGAAGGCAGGGGGAAGGCAGATACGCAGTATTTT. Translated, it gives CASSPWREGRGKADTQYF. The full variable domain, its missing parts supplied by reference TRBV5-5 and TRBJ2-3, is DAGVTQSPTHLIKTRGQQVTLRCSPISGHKSVSWYQQVLGQGPQFIFQYYEKEERGRGNFPDRFSARQFPNYSSELNVNALLLGDSALYLCASSPWREGRGKADTQYFGPGTRLTVL.

The V gene is TRBV24-1, the J gene TRBJ2-3; tentatively, D is TRBD2 (7 bases). The CDR3 loop spans 15 amino acids. Trimming took 2 bases from V and 5 from J, leaving 13 bases between them. Germline CDR1 KGHDR, CDR2 SFDVKD. CDR3 sequence reads: CATSDSRGAGDTQYF. The CDR3 DNA follows: TGTGCCACCAGTGATTCCCGGGGGGCAGGAGATACGCAGTATTTT.

The V gene is TRBV7-9, the J gene TRBJ1-4; the D is unclear. The V gene's germline CDR1 is SEHNR and CDR2 FQNEAQ (reference sequence). The CDR3 totals 15 residues. Trimming pared 5 bases from V and 3 bases from J, leaving 13 bases between. The CDR3 DNA follows: TGTGCCAGCAGCCCCCCAGGTACAGCTAATGAAAAACTGTTTTTT. Protein product: CASSPPGTANEKLFF. Supplemented by reference TRBV7-9 and TRBJ1-4, the full variable domain reads DTGVSQNPRHKITKRGQNVTFRCDPISEHNRLYWYRQTLGQGPEFLTYFQNEAQLEKSRLLSDRFSAERPKGSFSTLEIQRTEQGDSAMYLCASSPPGTANEKLFFGSGTQLSVL.

The rearrangement joins TRBV2 to TRBJ1-4; 7 nucleotides line up with TRBD1. V lost 1 base, J lost 5 bases, and 1 base stayed unmatched. Germline lookup yields CDR1 SNHLY and CDR2 FYNNEI. This CDR3 comprises 14 residues. CDR3 sequence reads: CASSEDRGNEKLFF. CDR3 bases: TGTGCCAGCAGTGAAGACAGGGGAAATGAAAAACTGTTTTTT.

This chain connects TRBV19 to TRBJ1-2, with 8 nucleotides matching TRBD1. Trimming cost V 5 bases and J 4 bases; bases outside gene matches: 18. CDR1 is LNHDA, CDR2 SQIVND, per germline (reference sequence). This CDR3 contains 18 residues. CDR3 nucleotide sequence: TGTGCCAGTAGTCCCGAGGGGGGGACAGGCCGTTCAGGCTATGGCTACACCTTC. Residues: CASSPEGGTGRSGYGYTF.

The genes are TRBV9 and TRBJ1-2, with TRBD1 identical over 7 bases. Germline V gene lookup returns CDR1 SGDLS and CDR2 YYNGEE. The junction had 6 bases not matched to a gene; V was cut back by 4 bases and J by 3 bases. This CDR3 has 14 amino acids. The CDR3 reads CASSQTTGDYGYTF. The CDR3 DNA is TGTGCCAGCAGCCAAACTACAGGGGACTATGGCTACACCTTC. The full variable domain, its missing parts supplied by reference TRBV9 and TRBJ1-2, is DSGVTQTPKHLITATGQRVTLRCSPRSGDLSVYWYQQSLDQGLQFLIQYYNGEERAKGNILERFSAQQFPDLHSELNLSSLELGDSALYFCASSQTTGDYGYTFGSGTRLTVV.

This rearrangement joins TRBV28 to TRBJ1-3; no clear D gene. The CDR3 runs to 20 residues. Per germline, CDR1 MDHEN and CDR2 SYDVKM. Trimming removed 3 bases from V and 4 bases from J, with 28 bases in between. The DNA for the CDR3 is TGTGCCAGCAGTTTCCCCCCACTCCAGGATGGCTCTGACCCCGGAAACACCATATATTTT. Protein product: CASSFPPLQDGSDPGNTIYF.

As regards this clone: The junction departs from the called germline gene at one end, perhaps through a read error. V usage is TRBV24-1 and J usage is TRBJ1-1, with TRBD1 as a possible D gene (6 bases). The CDR3 totals 12 residues. Germline V gene data show CDR1 as KGHDR and CDR2 as SFDVKD. This CDR3 is CATSDGDTEAFF. The CDR3 coding sequence is TGTGCCACCAGTGATGGGGACACAGAAGCTTTCTTT.

The chain carries TRBV4-2 and TRBJ2-7, with 7 bases lining up with TRBD2. The ends lost 4 bases at V and 7 bases at J; junction bases unmatched: 7. The CDR3 loop spans 13 amino acids. Germline assignment: CDR1 LGHNA and CDR2 YNFKEQ. CDR3 loop: CASSPERGREQYF. The CDR3 coding sequence is TGTGCCAGCAGCCCCGAGCGGGGTAGAGAGCAGTACTTC.

This clone occurred a few times. V is TRBV5-1 and J is TRBJ1-2; tentative D call: TRBD1 (5 bases). V was cut by 4 bases and J by 4 bases, with 14 bases left in between. CDR1 SGHRS and CDR2 YFSETQ come from the germline V gene. The CDR3 has 14 residues. CDR3 in amino acids: CASSTGGASYGYTF. For the CDR3, the DNA is TGCGCCAGCAGCACCGGGGGTGCGAGCTATGGCTACACCTTC.

The chain links TRBV7-2 to TRBJ2-3; possible D gene TRBD2, 6 bases. This CDR3 region has 15 residues. The ends were cut back, 5 bases at V and 4 bases at J, with 16 bases in the middle. The germline V gene encodes CDR1 SGHTA and CDR2 FQGNSA. The CDR3: CASSPMTSWADTQYF. CDR3 DNA sequence: TGTGCCAGCAGCCCGATGACTAGTTGGGCAGATACGCAGTATTTT.

The J gene is TRBJ2-5, the V gene TRBV1; the table's D call, TRBD2, has no DNA check behind it. TRBV1 is described as a pseudogene. The CDR3 contains 17 residues. The CDR3 protein is CTSSQGLAGRSGETQYF. CDR3 in DNA: TGCACCAGCAGCCAAGGACTAGCGGGGAGATCGGGAGAGACCCAGTACTTC.

J is TRBJ1-5 and V is TRBV12-3 or TRBV12-4, with D perhaps TRBD1 (5 bases). This CDR3 comprises 13 residues. V lost 1 base and J lost 9, with 10 bases in between. The CDR3 loop reads CASSLGGGRPQHF. CDR3 DNA: TGTGCCAGCAGTTTAGGGGGGGGTAGGCCCCAGCATTTT.

The chain links TRBV5-1 to TRBJ2-1, with 10 positions matching TRBD1. The CDR3 sequence is 14 residues long. The germline V gene has CDR1 SGHRS and CDR2 YFSETQ. V was pared by 2 bases and J by 6 bases, with 2 bases of the junction left unmatched. The CDR3 loop is CASSFRTGGNEQFF. The CDR3 nucleotides are TGCGCCAGCAGCTTCAGGACAGGGGGCAATGAGCAGTTCTTC. The complete variable domain, with remaining parts taken from reference TRBV5-1 and TRBJ2-1, reads KAGVTQTPRYLIKTRGQQVTLSCSPISGHRSVSWYQQTPGQGLQFLFEYFSETQRNKGNFPGRFSGRQFSNSRSEMNVSTLELGDSALYLCASSFRTGGNEQFFGPGTRLTVL.

Of note for this clone: Additional DNA sequences in this sample encode the identical CDR3. The gene calls are TRBV2 and TRBJ2-7; no firm D call. With 6 bases removed from V and 3 bases from J, the gap between germline ends came to 6 bases. Germline lookup yields CDR1 SNHLY and CDR2 FYNNEI. The CDR3 covers 11 residues. CDR3 sequence reads: CASSTGYEQYF. In DNA form, the CDR3 reads TGTGCCAGCAGCACGGGCTACGAGCAGTACTTC.

This clone occurred a few times. The chain is built from TRBV5-1 and TRBJ1-1; TRBD1 is a possible D gene (5 bases). From germline, CDR1 is SGHRS and CDR2 YFSETQ. Trimming removed 4 bases from V and 0 bases from J, with 16 bases in between. The CDR3 is made up of 16 amino acids. DNA for the CDR3: TGCGCCAGCAGCATACGCCCGGACACCCTGAACACTGAAGCTTTCTTT. As protein: CASSIRPDTLNTEAFF.

This clone showed up just once. This rearrangement joins TRBV19 to TRBJ1-2, with D possibly matching TRBD1 (5 bases). Deletions cut 9 bases from V and 5 bases from J, with 16 bases between. The CDR3 loop spans 13 amino acids. Germline V gene sequence: CDR1 LNHDA, CDR2 SQIVND (reference sequence). CDR3 nucleotides: TGTGCCAGCGCCGGGACTTTCTTGTATGGCTACACCTTC. Its translation is CASAGTFLYGYTF.